This T cell receptor (beta chain) emerged from a study of T cells after posttransplantation cyclophosphamide. Broader study findings: Donor CD8+ memory clones often dominated recipient blood repertoires at later times. Recipient CMV seropositivity and CMV reactivation strongly tracked TRB clonality.

This clone came up many times. Its antigen is not identified. Using immunoSEQ multiplex PCR, the repertoire was profiled, and TCRdb retains in-frame clones only, with some absent. The sample was found to contain 25,000 to 30,000 clones, and every one recurs. The sequenced material came from PBMCs. The sequence derives from a middle-aged man in good health, CMV-negative, and a related stem cell transplant donor.

CDR3 DNA sequence: TGTGCCAGCAGCCCCGGGACTTACGAGCAGTACTTC. Translated, it gives CASSPGTYEQYF. The chain links TRBV9 to TRBJ2-7; maybe TRBD2 (6 bases). The CDR3 runs to 12 residues. Trimming took off 4 bases at V and 4 bases at J, with 9 bases between the two ends. Germline V CDR1 and CDR2: SGDLS, YYNGEE. Complete variable domain (other parts from reference TRBV9 and TRBJ2-7): DSGVTQTPKHLITATGQRVTLRCSPRSGDLSVYWYQQSLDQGLQFLIQYYNGEERAKGNILERFSAQQFPDLHSELNLSSLELGDSALYFCASSPGTYEQYFGPGTRLTVT.